This T cell receptor (beta chain) was captured in a study of blood T cell repertoires in COVID-19. Study overall: Samples taken during acute and convalescent COVID-19 were collected in the United States, Italy and Spain. The cDNA or gDNA used as material had been derived from T cells, B-cell-depleted T cells, or PBMCs.

The germline gives CDR1 SGHTA, CDR2 FQGTGA. V shed 5 bases and J 8 bases; nucleotides not matched to a gene: 12. This CDR3 region has 15 residues. Under the authors' procedure: Reference gene primer amplification in the assay estimated nucleated cell counts. The table came from immunoSEQ multiplex PCR; TCRdb's copy has only in-frame clones and leaves some out. D and trimming were read from the DNA, whereas the V and J calls and clone size are those reported in that table. The sample has around 310,000 clones, about 90% seen once; the top ten hold 1%. This clone was recorded once. Specimen: peripheral blood. This clonotype was obtained from a woman in her thirties or forties with COVID-19, enrolled during active disease. This chain uses TRBV7-3 with TRBJ2-1, with 7 bases identical to TRBD2. CDR3 sequence reads: CASSPTEAGEDEQFF. In DNA, the CDR3 is TGTGCCAGCAGCCCCACCGAGGCGGGAGAGGATGAGCAGTTCTTC. Drawing the rest from reference TRBV7-3 and TRBJ2-1, the complete variable domain is GAGVSQTPSNKVTEKGKYVELRCDPISGHTALYWYRQSLGQGPEFLIYFQGTGAADDSGLPNDRFFAVRPEGSVSTLKIQRTERGDSAVYLCASSPTEAGEDEQFFGPGTRLTVL.